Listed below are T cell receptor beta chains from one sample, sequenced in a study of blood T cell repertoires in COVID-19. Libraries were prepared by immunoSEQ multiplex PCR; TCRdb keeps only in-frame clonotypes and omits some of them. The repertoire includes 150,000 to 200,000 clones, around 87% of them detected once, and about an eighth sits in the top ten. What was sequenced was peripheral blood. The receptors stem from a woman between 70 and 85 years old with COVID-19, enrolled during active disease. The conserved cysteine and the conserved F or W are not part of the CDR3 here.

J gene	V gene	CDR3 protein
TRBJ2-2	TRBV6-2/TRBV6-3	ASSRGLAVTNTGELF
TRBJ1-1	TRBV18	ASSPPRGQGGGTEAF
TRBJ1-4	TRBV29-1	SAGGTNEKLF
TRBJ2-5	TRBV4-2	ASSLTGAGGHPLDQY
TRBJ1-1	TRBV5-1	ASRSVTEAF
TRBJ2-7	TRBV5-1	ASSFSEGAHEQY
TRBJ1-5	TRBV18	ASSGTGGDQPQH
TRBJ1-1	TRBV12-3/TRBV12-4	ASSRNRNTEAF
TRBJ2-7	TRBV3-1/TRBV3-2	ASSRGQGAYEQY
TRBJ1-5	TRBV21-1	ASSKECPTGVKNQPQH
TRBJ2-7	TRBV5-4	ASSLVERDREQY
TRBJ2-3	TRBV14	ASSPNELAGTDTQY
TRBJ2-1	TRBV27	ASTRDSSSYNEQF
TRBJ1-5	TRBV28	ASSSPSGGGQPQH
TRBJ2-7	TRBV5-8	ASSRGQGAWEQY
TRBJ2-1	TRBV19	ASSASGNNYNEQF
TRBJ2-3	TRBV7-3	ASSARTTVTDTQY
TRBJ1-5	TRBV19	ASSSSGLSNQPQH
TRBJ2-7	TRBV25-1	ASRRTTTYEQY
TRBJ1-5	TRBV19	ASSTYGQGLQPQH
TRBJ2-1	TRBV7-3	ASSSTGGWEEQF
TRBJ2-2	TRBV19	ASSIRASGTGELF